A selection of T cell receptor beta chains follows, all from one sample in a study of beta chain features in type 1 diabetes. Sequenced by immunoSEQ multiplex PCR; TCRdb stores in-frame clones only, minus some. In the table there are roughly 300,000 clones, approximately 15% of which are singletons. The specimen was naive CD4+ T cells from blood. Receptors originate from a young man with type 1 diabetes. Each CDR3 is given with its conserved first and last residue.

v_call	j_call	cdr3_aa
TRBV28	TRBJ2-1	CASTSGSVNEQFF
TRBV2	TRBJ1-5	CASSLMGGNQPQHF
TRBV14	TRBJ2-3	CASSQALATDTQYF
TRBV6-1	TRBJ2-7	CASSQDRHEQYF
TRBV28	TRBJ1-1	CASSRGQANTEAFF
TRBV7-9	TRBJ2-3	CTSSRLAGRSDTQYF
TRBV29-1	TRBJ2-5	CSVRTGHQETQYF
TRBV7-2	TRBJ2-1	CASSPLLAGGTSSYNEQFF
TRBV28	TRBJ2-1	CASTFHGGSLEQFF
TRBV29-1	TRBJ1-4	CSVVGTPATNEKLFF
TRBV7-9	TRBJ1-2	CASSSHRNYGYTF
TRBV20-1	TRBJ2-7	CSATTGYEQYF
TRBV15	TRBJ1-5	CATSRGRQPQHF
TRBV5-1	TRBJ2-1	CASSLAGMSYNEQFF
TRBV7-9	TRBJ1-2	CASSLVVQDLYGYTF
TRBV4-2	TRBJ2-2	CASSHEQTNTGELFF
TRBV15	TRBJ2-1	CATSRGLAGGPALYSYNEQFF
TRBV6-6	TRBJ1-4	CASRDRSEKLFF
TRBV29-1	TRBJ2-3	CSVGTGDTQYF
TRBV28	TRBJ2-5	CASSFSPSVGETQYF
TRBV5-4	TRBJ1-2	CASSSDSSIGYTF
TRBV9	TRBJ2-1	CASSVTGGGYNEQFF
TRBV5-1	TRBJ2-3	CASSLVASGASTDTQYF
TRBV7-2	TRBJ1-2	CASSRYSANYGYTF
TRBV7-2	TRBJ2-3	CASRRLAGYTDTQYF
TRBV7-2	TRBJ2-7	CASSRGLAGGRDEQYF
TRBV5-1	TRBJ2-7	CASSPRGGNEQYF
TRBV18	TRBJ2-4	CASSPGTGHNIQYF
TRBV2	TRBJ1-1	CASRTDIVVTEAFF
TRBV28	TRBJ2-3	CASSLSSETQYF
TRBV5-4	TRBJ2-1	CASSRGGLAGVSYNEQFF
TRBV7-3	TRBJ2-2	CASSLIGGNTGELFF
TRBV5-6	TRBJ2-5	CASSLLPAGVGETQYF
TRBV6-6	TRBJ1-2	CASSYQGNYGYTF
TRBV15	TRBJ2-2	CATSKSVNTGELFF
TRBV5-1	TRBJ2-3	CASSPRAGGPTDTQYF
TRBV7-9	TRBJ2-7	CASSLRLAGADEQYF
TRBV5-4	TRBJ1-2	CASSVPGQGNYGYTF
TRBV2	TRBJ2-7	CASSERGDYEQYF
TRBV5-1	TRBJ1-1	CASSLVWVGEAFF
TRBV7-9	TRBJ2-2	CASSQRTSGYTGELFF
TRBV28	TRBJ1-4	CASSRTGLGEKLFF
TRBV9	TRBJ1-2	CASSHGQGNYGYTF
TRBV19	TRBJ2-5	CASSEQVRETQYF
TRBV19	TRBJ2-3	CASSTGLAASTDTQYF
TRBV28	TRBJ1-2	CASTRTGNYGYTF
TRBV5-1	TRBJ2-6	CASTWTGPGANVLTF
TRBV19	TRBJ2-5	CASSGQGAETQYF
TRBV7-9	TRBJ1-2	CASSLRGTIYGYTF
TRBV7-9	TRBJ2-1	CASSLEESGEQFF
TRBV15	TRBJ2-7	CATSRDQNYEQYF
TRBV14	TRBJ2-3	CASSQDLGGKSDTQYF
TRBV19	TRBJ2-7	CASSRAGGPYEQYF
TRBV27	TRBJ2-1	CASSSPSGRSISDYNEQFF
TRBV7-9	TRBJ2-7	CASSLFSGSDYEQYF
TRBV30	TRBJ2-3	CAWSSSDTQYF
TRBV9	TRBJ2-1	CASSVAGLAGGNEQFF
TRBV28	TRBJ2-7	CASSPGGSAYEQYF
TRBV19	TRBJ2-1	CATEDRGLINEQFF
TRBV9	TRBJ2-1	CASSAAGGRENEQFF